This T cell receptor (beta chain) is from a study of CD8+ T cells in alopecia areata. About the study: Female C3H/HeJ mice aged about 6-11 weeks received skin from approximately 6-13-month-old C3H/HeJ donors with spontaneous alopecia.

The length of the CDR3 is 12 residues. CDR1 is NNHNN and CDR2 is SYGAGS in the germline V gene (reference sequence). Study outcomes and limitations: Normal skin's resident alphabeta T cells are sequenced alongside lesional scalp T cells. Higher clonality was seen in lesional scalp than in normal scalp, especially in alopecia totalis/universalis.

A few counts support this clone. Its antigen is undetermined. Gene names and germline refer to mouse. The read is 4 residues too short to cover the CDR3 end, so that end is filled in from the germline J gene. It was with CD4, CD8alpha, NKG2D, NKG2ACE and other markers that pooled cutaneous lymph node cells were sorted. Once RNA had been extracted, it was reverse transcribed into cDNA to act as the sequencing template. Using immunoSEQ multiplex PCR, the repertoire was profiled, and TCRdb retains in-frame clones only, with some absent. Sampling found around 18,000 clones, none seen once. The sequence derives from a C3H/HeJ mouse with alopecia areata. For this mouse line, the MHC haplotype is H2-k. The sequenced sample was CD8+ T cells sorted from a lymph node. The V and J genes are TRBV13-2 and TRBJ2-7; no clear D gene. The sequenced CDR3 bases are TGTGCCAGCGGTGATTCTGGTTAT. Amino acids: CASGDSGY. The entire CDR3 reads CASGDSGYEQYF.